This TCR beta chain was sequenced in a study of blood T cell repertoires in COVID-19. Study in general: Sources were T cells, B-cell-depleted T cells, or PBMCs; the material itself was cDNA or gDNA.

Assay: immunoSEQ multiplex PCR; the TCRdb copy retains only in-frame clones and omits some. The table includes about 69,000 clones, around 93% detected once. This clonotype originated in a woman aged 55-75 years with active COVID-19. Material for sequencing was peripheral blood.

CDR3 nucleotide sequence: TGTGCCTGGGCCGGACAGGGTGAGGGCAATCAGCCCCAGCATTTT. Residues: CAWAGQGEGNQPQHF. This rearrangement joins TRBV30 to TRBJ1-5; TRBD1 agrees at 8 bases. J lost 2 bases, V lost 5 bases, and 8 bases had no gene match. The CDR3 loop spans 15 amino acids. Germline V gives CDR1 GTSNPN, CDR2 SVGIG (reference sequence).